This T cell receptor (beta chain) was captured in a study of T cell repertoires in cytomegalovirus infection. In the study overall: Through public TCR beta signatures, both CMV infection and matching HLA type were indicated.

TCRdb used MiXCR to reprocess the reads, holding one entry per CDR3 protein. The top ten hold about 2.8% of the sample, which has approximately 750,000 distinct CDR3 sequences, roughly 35% seen once. Trimming cost V 5 bases and J 3 bases, with 11 bases left between them. From germline, CDR1 is SEHNR and CDR2 FQNEAQ (reference sequence). The CDR3 totals 14 residues. This clonotype was detected a few times. V gene TRBV7-9 combines with J gene TRBJ2-1; D might be TRBD2 (6 bases). The sequenced material came from PBMCs. The clonotype originates from a human donor in good health (CMV status not recorded). Some clones in this sample may be carry-over from other donors' samples. The DNA of the CDR3 is TGTGCCAGCAGCGAGGGGACTTACTACAATGAGCAGTTCTTC. Translating gives CASSEGTYYNEQFF.